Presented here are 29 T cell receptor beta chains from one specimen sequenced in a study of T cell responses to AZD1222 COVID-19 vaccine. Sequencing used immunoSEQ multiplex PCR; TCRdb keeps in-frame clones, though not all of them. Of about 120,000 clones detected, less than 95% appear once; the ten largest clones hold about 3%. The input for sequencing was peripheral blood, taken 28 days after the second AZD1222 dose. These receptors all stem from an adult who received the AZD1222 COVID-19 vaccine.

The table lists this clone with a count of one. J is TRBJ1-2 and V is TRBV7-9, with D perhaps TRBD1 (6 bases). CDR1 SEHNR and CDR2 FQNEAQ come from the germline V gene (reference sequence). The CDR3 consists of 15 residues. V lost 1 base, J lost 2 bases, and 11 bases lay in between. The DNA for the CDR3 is TGTGCCAGCAGCTTAGTCGGGGGGCTAAACTATGGCTACACCTTC. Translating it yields CASSLVGGLNYGYTF.

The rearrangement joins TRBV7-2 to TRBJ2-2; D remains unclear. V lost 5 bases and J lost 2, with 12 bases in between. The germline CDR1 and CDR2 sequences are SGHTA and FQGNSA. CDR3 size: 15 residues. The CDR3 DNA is TGTGCCAGCAGCCTAGGTCTCCCAAACACCGGGGAGCTGTTTTTT. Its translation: CASSLGLPNTGELFF.

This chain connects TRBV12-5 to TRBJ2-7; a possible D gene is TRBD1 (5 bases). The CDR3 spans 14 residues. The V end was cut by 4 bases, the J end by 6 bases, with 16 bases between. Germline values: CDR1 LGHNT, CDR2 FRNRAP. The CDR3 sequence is CASGSPTDNAEQYF. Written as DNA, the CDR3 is TGTGCTAGTGGTTCCCCGACGGACAATGCCGAGCAGTACTTC.

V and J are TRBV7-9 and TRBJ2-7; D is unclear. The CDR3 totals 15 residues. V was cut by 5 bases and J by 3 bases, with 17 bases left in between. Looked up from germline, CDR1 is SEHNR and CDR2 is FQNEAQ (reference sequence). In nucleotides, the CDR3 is TGTGCCAGCAGCCCCACCCTTGTGGGCCGCTACGAGCAGTACTTC. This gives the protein CASSPTLVGRYEQYF.

CDR3 nucleotides: TGCGCCAGCAGCTTGACTAGCGGGAGTAGAGGCGGGGAGCTGTTTTTT. It codes for CASSLTSGSRGGELFF. This chain connects TRBV5-1 to TRBJ2-2; 11 bases fit TRBD2. Germline V gene lookup returns CDR1 SGHRS and CDR2 YFSETQ. The CDR3 has 16 amino acids. V trimming: 1 base; J trimming: 7 bases; junction bases outside the gene matches: 6.

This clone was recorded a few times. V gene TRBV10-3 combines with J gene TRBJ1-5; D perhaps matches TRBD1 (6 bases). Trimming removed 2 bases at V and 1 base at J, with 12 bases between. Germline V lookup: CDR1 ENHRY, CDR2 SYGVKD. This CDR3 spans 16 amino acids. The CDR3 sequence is CAISERGGASNQPQHF. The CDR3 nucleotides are TGTGCCATCAGTGAGAGGGGGGGGGCGAGCAATCAGCCCCAGCATTTT.

The CDR3 coding sequence is TGTGCCGCCTGGTCCGGGGCGGACGGGGAGCTGTTTTTT. Translated: CAAWSGADGELFF. The J gene is TRBJ2-2, the V gene TRBV19; the D gene could be TRBD1 or TRBD2 (5 bases each). The ends were cut back, 11 bases at V and 7 bases at J, with 17 bases in the middle. CDR1 is LNHDA and CDR2 is SQIVND in the germline V gene (reference sequence). The length of the CDR3 is 13 residues.

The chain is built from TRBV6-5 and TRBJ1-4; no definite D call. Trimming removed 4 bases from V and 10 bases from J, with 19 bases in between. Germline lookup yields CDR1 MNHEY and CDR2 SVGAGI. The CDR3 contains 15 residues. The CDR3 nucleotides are TGTGCCAGCAGTTCATTCTTAGAGGTCCGAACAAAACTGTTTTTT. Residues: CASSSFLEVRTKLFF.

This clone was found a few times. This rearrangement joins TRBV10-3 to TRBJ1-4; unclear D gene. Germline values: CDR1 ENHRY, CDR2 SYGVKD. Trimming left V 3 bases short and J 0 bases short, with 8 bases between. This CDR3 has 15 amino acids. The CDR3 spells CAISDPSATNEKLFF. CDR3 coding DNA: TGTGCCATCAGTGACCCGAGTGCAACTAATGAAAAACTGTTTTTT.

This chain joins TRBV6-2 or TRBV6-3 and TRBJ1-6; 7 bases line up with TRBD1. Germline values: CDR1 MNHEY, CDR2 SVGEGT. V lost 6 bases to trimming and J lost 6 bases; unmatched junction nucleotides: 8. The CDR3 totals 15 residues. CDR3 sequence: CASSPRQGPNSPLHF. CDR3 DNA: TGTGCCAGCAGCCCACGACAGGGCCCTAATTCACCCCTCCACTTT.

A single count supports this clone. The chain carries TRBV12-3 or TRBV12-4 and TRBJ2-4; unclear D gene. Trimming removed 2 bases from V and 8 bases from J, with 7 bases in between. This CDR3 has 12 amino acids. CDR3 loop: CASSLNTHIQYF. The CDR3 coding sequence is TGTGCCAGCAGTTTAAACACCCACATTCAGTACTTC.

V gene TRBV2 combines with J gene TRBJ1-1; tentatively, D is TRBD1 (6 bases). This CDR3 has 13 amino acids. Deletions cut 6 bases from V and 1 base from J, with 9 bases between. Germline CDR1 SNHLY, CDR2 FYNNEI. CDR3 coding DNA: TGTGCCAGCAGCCAGACAGGGAACACTGAAGCTTTCTTT. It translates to CASSQTGNTEAFF.

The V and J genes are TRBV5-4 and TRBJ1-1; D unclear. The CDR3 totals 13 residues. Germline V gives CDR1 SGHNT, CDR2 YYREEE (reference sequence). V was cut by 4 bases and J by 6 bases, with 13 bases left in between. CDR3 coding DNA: TGTGCCAGCAGCCCCGGGGAGCGGCCTGAAGCTTTCTTT. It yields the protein CASSPGERPEAFF.

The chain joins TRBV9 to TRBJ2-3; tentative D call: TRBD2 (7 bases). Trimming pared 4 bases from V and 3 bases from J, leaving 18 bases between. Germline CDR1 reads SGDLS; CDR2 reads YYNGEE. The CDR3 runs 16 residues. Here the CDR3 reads CASSPLGGGVTDTQYF. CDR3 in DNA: TGTGCCAGCAGCCCCCTGGGGGGGGGCGTTACAGATACGCAGTATTTT.

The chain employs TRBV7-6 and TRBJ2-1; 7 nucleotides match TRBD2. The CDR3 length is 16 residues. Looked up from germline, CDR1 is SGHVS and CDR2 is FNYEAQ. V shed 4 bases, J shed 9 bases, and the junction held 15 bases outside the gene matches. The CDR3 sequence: CASSSTAHGTGGEQFF. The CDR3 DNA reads TGTGCCAGCAGCTCAACCGCCCACGGGACGGGAGGTGAGCAGTTCTTC.

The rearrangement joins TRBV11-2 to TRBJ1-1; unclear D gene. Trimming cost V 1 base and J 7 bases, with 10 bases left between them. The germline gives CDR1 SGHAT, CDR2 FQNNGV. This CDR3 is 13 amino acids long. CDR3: CASSLVRTNEAFF. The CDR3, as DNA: TGTGCCAGCAGCTTAGTTCGTACAAATGAAGCTTTCTTT.

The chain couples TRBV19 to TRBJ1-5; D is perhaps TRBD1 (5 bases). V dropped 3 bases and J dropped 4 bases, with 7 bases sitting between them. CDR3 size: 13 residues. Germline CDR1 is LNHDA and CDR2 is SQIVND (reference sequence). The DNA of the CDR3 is TGTGCCAGTAGTATTTCAGGGAATCAGCCCCAGCATTTT. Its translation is CASSISGNQPQHF.

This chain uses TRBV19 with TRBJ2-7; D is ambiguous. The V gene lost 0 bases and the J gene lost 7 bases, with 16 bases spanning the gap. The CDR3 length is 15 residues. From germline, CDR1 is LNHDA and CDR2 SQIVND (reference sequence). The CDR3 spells CASSIETGRLVEQYF. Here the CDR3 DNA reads TGTGCCAGTAGTATAGAAACTGGACGATTGGTAGAGCAGTACTTC.

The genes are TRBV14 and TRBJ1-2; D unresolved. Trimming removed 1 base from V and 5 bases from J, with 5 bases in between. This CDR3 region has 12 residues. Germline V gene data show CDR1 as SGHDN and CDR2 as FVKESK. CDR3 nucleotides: TGTGCCAGCAGCCAAGTGGGGTATGGCTACACCTTC. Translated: CASSQVGYGYTF. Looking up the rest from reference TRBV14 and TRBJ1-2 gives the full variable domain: EAGVTQFPSHSVIEKGQTVTLRCDPISGHDNLYWYRRVMGKEIKFLLHFVKESKQDESGMPNNRFLAERTGGTYSTLKVQPAELEDSGVYFCASSQVGYGYTFGSGTRLTVV.

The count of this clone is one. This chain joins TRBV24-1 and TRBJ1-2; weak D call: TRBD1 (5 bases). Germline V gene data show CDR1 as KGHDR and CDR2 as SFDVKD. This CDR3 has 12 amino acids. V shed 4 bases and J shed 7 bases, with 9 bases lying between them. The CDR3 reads CATSDPGFGYTF. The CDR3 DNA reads TGTGCCACCAGTGACCCAGGGTTTGGCTACACCTTC.

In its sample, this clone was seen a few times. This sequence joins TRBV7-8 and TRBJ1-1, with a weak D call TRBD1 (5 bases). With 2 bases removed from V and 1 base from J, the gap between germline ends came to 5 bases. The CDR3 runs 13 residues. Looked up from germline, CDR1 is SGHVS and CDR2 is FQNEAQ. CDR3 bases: TGTGCCAGCAGCTTAAGGGGGAACACTGAAGCTTTCTTT. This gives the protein CASSLRGNTEAFF.

CDR3: CASSRDSLFPRKGDYGYTF. As DNA, the CDR3 is TGCGCCAGCAGCCGAGACAGCCTTTTTCCGAGAAAAGGGGACTATGGCTACACCTTC. This chain joins TRBV4-1 and TRBJ1-2; D might be TRBD1 (5 bases). From germline, CDR1 is MGHRA and CDR2 YSYEKL. Trimming took 4 bases from V and 3 from J, leaving 27 bases between them. The CDR3 runs 19 residues.

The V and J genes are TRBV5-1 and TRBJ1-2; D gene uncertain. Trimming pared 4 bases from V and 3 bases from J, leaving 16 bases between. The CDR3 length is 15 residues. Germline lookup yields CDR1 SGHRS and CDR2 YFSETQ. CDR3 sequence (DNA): TGCGCCAGCAGCCCGGGGAGTTCAGAGGACTATGGCTACACCTTC. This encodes CASSPGSSEDYGYTF.

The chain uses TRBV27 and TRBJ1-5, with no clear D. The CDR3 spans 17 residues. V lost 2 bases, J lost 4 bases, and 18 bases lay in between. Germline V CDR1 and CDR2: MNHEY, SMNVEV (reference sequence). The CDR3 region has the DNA TGTGCCAGCAGTTTACGGCCTATGGCAGGAATGAATCAGCCCCAGCATTTT. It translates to CASSLRPMAGMNQPQHF.

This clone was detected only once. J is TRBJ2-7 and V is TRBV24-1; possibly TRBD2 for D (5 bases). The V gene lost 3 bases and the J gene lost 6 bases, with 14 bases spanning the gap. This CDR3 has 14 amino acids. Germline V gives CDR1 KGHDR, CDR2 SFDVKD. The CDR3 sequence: CATSDRELLAEQYF. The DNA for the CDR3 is TGTGCCACCAGTGATAGGGAGCTGCTTGCCGAGCAGTACTTC.

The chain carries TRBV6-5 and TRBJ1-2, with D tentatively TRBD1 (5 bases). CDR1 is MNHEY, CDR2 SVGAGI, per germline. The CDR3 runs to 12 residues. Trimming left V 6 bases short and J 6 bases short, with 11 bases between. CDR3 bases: TGTGCCAGCAGCTTCACAGGCAATGGCTACACCTTC. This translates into CASSFTGNGYTF.

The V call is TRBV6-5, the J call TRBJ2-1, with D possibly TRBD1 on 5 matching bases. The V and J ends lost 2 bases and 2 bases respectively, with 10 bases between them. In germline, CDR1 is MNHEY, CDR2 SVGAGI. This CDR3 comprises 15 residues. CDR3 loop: CASSYTQATYNEQFF. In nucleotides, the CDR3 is TGTGCCAGCAGTTACACACAGGCTACCTACAATGAGCAGTTCTTC.

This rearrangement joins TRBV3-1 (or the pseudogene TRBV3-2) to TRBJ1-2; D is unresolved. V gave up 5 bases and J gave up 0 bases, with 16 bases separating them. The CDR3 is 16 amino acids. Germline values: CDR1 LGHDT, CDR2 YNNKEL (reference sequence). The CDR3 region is CASSSKTDYPNYGYTF. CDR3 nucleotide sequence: TGTGCCAGCAGCTCAAAGACGGATTACCCTAACTATGGCTACACCTTC.

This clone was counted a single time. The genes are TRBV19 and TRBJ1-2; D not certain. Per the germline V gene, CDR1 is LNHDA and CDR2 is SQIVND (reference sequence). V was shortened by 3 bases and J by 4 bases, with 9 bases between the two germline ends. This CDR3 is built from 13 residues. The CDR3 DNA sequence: TGTGCCAGTAGTATGGGTCAGATCTATGGCTACACCTTC. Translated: CASSMGQIYGYTF.